This TCR beta chain is from a study of CD8 T cells in ankylosing spondylitis. Regarding the study as a whole: Clones tied to disease were said to be significantly enriched in matched ankylosing spondylitis synovial fluid. With a CD8+ phenotype, disease-linked clones were relatively rare in peripheral blood. Earlier authors reported some of these motif variants in reactive arthritis synovial fluid and blood.

TCRdb re-called the 5' RACE reads through MiXCR, storing one row per CDR3 protein. The sample has fewer than 250,000 distinct CDR3 sequences, 10% to 13% seen once. Points on this clonotype: Its antigen is undetermined.

CDR1 and CDR2 (germline): SGHTA, FQGNSA. This CDR3 has 14 residues. Deletions cut 5 bases from V and 0 bases from J, with 11 bases between. The V and J genes are TRBV7-2 and TRBJ2-7; D remains unclear. The material sequenced was blood, either unsorted or a sorted T cell fraction (not recorded which). The clonotype originates from a male donor with ankylosing spondylitis or in good health (not recorded which). The CDR3 loop reads CASSQAASSYEQYF. The CDR3 nucleotides read TGTGCCAGCAGCCAGGCGGCCAGCTCCTACGAGCAGTACTTC.